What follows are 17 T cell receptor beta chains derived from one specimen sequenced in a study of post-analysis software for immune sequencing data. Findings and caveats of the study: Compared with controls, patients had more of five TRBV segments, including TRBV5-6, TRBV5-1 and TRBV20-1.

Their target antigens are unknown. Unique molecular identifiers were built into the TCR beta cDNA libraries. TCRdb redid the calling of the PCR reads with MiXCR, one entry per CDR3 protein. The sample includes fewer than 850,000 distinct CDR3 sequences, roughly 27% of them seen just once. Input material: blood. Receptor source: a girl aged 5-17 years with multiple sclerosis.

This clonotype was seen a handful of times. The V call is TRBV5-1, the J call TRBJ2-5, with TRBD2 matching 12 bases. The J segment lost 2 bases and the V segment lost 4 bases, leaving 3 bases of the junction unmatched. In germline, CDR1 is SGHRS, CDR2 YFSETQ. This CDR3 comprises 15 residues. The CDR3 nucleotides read TGCGCCAGCAGCAACGGACTAGCGGGACAAGAGACCCAGTACTTC. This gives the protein CASSNGLAGQETQYF.

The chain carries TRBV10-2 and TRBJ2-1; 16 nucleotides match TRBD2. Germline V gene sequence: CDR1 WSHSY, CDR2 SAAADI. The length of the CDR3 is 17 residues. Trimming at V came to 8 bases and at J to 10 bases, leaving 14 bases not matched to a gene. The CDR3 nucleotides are TGCGCCAGCCCAGTTAAGGGGACTAGCGGGAGGGCAGGAGAGCAGTTCTTC. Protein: CASPVKGTSGRAGEQFF.

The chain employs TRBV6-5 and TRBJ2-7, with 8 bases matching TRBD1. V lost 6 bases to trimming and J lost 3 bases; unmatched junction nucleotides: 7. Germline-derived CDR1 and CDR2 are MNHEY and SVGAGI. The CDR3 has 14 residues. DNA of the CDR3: TGTGCCAGCAGCCCGGGACAGGCTCGCTACGAGCAGTACTTC. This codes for CASSPGQARYEQYF.

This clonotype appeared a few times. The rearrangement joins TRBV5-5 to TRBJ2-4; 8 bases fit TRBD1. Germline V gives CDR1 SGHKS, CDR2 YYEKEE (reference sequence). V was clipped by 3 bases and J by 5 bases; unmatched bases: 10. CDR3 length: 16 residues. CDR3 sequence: CASSWEQGVPQNIQYF. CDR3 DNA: TGTGCCAGCAGCTGGGAACAGGGGGTCCCCCAAAACATTCAGTACTTC. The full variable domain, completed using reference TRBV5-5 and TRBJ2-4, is DAGVTQSPTHLIKTRGQQVTLRCSPISGHKSVSWYQQVLGQGPQFIFQYYEKEERGRGNFPDRFSARQFPNYSSELNVNALLLGDSALYLCASSWEQGVPQNIQYFGAGTRLSVL.

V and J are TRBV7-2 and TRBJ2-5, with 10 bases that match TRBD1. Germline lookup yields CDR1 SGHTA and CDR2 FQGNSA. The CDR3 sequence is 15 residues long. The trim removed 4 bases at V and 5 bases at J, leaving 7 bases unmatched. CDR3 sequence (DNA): TGTGCCAGCAGCTCTCCGGGACAGGGGATGGAGACCCAGTACTTC. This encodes CASSSPGQGMETQYF.

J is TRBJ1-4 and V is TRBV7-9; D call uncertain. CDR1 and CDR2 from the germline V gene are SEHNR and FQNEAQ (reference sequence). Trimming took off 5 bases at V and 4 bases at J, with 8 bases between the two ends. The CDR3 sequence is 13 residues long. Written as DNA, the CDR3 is TGTGCCAGCAGCCCACAGCGTAATGAAAAACTGTTTTTT. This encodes CASSPQRNEKLFF.

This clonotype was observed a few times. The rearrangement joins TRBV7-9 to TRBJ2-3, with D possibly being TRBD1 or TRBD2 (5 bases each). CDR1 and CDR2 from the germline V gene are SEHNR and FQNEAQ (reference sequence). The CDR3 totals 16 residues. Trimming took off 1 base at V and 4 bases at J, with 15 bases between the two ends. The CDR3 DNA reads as TGTGCCAGCAGCTTAGGGCCGGGGCCCACAGCAGATACGCAGTATTTT. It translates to CASSLGPGPTADTQYF.

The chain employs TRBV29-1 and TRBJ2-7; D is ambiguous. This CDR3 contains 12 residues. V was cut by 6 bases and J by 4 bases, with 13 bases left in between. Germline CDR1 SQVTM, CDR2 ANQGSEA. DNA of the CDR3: TGCAGCGTGGGTTGGAGTTGGTACGAGCAGTACTTC. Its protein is CSVGWSWYEQYF.

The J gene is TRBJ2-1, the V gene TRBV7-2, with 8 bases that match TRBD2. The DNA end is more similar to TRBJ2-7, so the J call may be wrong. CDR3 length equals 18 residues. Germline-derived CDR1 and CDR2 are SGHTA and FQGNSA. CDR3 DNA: TGTGCCAGCAGCTTACGACTTGCTAGCGGGTATTCCTACAATGAGCAGTACTTC. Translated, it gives CASSLRLASGYSYNEQYF.

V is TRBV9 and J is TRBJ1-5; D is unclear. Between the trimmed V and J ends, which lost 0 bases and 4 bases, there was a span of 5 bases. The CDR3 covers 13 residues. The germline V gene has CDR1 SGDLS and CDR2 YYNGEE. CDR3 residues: CASSVDMNQPQHF. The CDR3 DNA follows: TGTGCCAGCAGCGTAGATATGAATCAGCCCCAGCATTTT. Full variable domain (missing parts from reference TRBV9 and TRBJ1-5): DSGVTQTPKHLITATGQRVTLRCSPRSGDLSVYWYQQSLDQGLQFLIQYYNGEERAKGNILERFSAQQFPDLHSELNLSSLELGDSALYFCASSVDMNQPQHFGDGTRLSIL.

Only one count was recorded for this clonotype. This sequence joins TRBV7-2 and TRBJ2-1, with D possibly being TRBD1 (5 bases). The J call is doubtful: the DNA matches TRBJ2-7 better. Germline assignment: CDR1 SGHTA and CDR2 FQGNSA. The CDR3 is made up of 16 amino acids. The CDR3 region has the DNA TGTGCCAGCAGCGGGGCGCATTTAGGGGTCTACAATGAGCAGTACTTC. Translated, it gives CASSGAHLGVYNEQYF.

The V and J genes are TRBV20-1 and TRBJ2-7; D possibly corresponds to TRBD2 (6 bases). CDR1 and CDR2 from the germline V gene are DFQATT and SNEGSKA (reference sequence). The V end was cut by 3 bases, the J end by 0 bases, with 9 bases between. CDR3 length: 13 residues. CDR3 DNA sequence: TGCAGTGCTAGGGGGGAGGTCTCCTACGAGCAGTACTTC. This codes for CSARGEVSYEQYF.

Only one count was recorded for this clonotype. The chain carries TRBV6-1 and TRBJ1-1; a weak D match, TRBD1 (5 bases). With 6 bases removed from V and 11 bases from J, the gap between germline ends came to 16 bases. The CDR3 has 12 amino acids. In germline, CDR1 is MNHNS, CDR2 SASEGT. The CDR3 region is CASSDGPEGAFF. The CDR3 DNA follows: TGTGCCAGCAGCGATGGGCCGGAGGGGGCTTTCTTT.

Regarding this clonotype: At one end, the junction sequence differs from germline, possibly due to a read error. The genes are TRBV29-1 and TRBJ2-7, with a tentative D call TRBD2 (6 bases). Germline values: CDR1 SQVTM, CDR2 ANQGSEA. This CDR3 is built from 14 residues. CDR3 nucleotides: TGCAGCGTTGGGGTAGCGGCTAGCTCCTACGAGCAGGACTTC. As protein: CSVGVAASSYEQDF.

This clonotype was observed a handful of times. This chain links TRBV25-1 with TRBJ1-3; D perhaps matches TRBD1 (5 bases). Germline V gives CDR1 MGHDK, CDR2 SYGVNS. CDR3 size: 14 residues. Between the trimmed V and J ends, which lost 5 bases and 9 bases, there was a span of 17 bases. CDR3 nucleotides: TGTGCCAGCAGTTTAACAGGCCCTGGGGGCACCATATATTTT. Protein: CASSLTGPGGTIYF.

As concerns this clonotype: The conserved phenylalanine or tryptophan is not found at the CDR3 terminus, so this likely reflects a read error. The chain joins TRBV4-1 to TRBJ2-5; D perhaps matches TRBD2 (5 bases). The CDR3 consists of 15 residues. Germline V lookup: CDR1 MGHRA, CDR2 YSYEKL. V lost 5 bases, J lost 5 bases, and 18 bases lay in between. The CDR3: CASSVSRGSGETQYL. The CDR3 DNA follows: TGCGCCAGCAGCGTAAGCAGAGGGTCCGGGGAGACCCAGTACCTC.

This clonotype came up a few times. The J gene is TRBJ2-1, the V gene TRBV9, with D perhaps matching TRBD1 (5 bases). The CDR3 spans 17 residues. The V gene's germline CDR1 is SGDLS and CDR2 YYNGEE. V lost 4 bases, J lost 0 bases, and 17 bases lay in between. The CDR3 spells CASSPRRGLSSYNEQFF. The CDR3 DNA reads TGTGCCAGCAGCCCCCGTAGGGGCCTAAGCTCCTACAATGAGCAGTTCTTC.